The 7 T cell receptor beta chains in this list originate from one sample, sequenced in a study of T cell responses to AZD1222 COVID-19 vaccine. The method was immunoSEQ multiplex PCR; TCRdb's version includes in-frame clones alone and lacks a portion of them. The sample carries around 99,000 clones, about 90% recorded once. Here the sequenced sample was peripheral blood, taken on day 0 of AZD1222 vaccination. These receptors came from an adult in good health.

This clone came up a few times. The chain combines TRBV19 with TRBJ2-5, with 10 nucleotides matching TRBD1. After removal of 6 bases from V and 1 base from J, the junction contained 8 bases not matched to a gene. CDR3 length: 16 amino acids. Germline loops: CDR1 LNHDA, CDR2 SQIVND (reference sequence). This chain's CDR3 is CASSPTGGSGQETQYF. The DNA for the CDR3 is TGTGCCAGTAGCCCGACAGGGGGCTCCGGCCAAGAGACCCAGTACTTC.

The chain has TRBV7-2 and TRBJ2-7; D might be TRBD1 (6 bases). This CDR3 contains 16 residues. V shed 0 bases and J shed 2 bases, with 14 bases lying between them. Germline-derived CDR1 and CDR2 are SGHTA and FQGNSA. Here the CDR3 DNA reads TGTGCCAGCAGCTTAGCGCTTGTAGGGGGTACCTACGAGCAGTACTTC. As protein: CASSLALVGGTYEQYF.

In its sample, this clone was seen once. The chain combines TRBV7-2 with TRBJ2-5, with TRBD2 identical over 8 bases. Germline V gives CDR1 SGHTA, CDR2 FQGNSA. The CDR3 covers 15 residues. Losses at the gene ends were 2 bases for V and 5 bases for J; bases not matched to a gene: 7. CDR3 residues: CASSLPGLGGETQYF. The CDR3 DNA is TGTGCCAGCAGCTTACCGGGACTAGGGGGGGAGACCCAGTACTTC.

The gene calls are TRBV7-9 and TRBJ1-4; TRBD1 matches at 7 bases. Germline V gene lookup returns CDR1 SEHNR and CDR2 FQNEAQ (reference sequence). V gave up 3 bases and J gave up 8 bases; unmatched junction bases: 15. The CDR3 contains 17 residues. The CDR3 loop is CASSLMERGGWKEKLFF. Written as DNA, the CDR3 is TGTGCCAGCAGCTTGATGGAAAGAGGGGGCTGGAAGGAAAAACTGTTTTTT.

V gene TRBV7-2 combines with J gene TRBJ1-6, with D unresolved. Trimming took 5 bases from V and 6 from J, leaving 14 bases between them. Per the germline V gene, CDR1 is SGHTA and CDR2 is FQGNSA. This CDR3 comprises 15 residues. The CDR3 region is CASSLGGQVNSPLHF. The CDR3 DNA reads TGTGCCAGCAGCCTGGGAGGGCAGGTTAATTCACCCCTCCACTTT.

The CDR3 spells CASSYGLGSNYGYTF. DNA of the CDR3: TGTGCCAGCAGTTACGGTCTCGGTTCTAACTATGGCTACACCTTC. The chain combines TRBV6-2 or TRBV6-3 with TRBJ1-2, with D uncertain. V dropped 2 bases and J dropped 0 bases, with 10 bases sitting between them. Germline V gene sequence: CDR1 MNHEY, CDR2 SVGEGT. The CDR3 is 15 residues long.

The chain is built from TRBV6-5 and TRBJ2-7; 9 positions match TRBD1. The length of the CDR3 is 14 residues. The trim removed 2 bases at V and 1 base at J, leaving 0 bases unmatched. Germline CDR1 MNHEY, CDR2 SVGAGI. The CDR3 nucleotides are TGTGCCAGCAGTTACGGACAGGGGTCCTACGAGCAGTACTTC. Encoded protein: CASSYGQGSYEQYF.